This T cell receptor (beta chain) was identified during a study of cytomegalovirus exposure and HLA in healthy donors. Germline values: CDR1 SGHVS, CDR2 FQNEAQ. V was cut by 1 base and J by 6 bases, with 10 bases left in between. This CDR3 spans 14 amino acids. Primers: 60 Vbeta forward and 13 Jbeta reverse. Using immunoSEQ multiplex PCR, the repertoire was profiled, and TCRdb retains in-frame clones only, with some absent. This table has around 100,000 clones, roughly 82% appearing once. What was sequenced was PBMCs. V is TRBV7-8 and J is TRBJ2-4; D is unresolved. This TCR derives from a man aged 30-40 years in good health and CMV-seropositive. The CDR3 region is CASSLEFNGNIQYF. CDR3 nucleotide sequence: TGTGCCAGCAGCTTAGAATTTAACGGAAACATTCAGTACTTC.